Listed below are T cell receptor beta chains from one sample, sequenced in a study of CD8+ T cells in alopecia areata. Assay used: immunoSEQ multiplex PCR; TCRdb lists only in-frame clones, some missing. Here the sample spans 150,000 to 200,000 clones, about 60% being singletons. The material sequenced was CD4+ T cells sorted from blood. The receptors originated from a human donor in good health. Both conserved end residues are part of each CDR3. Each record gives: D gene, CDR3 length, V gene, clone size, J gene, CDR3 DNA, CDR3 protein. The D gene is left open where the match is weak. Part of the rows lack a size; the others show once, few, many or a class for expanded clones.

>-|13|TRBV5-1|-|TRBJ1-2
TGCGCCAGCAGCTTGGACAGGAACTATGGCTACACCTTC
CASSLDRNYGYTF
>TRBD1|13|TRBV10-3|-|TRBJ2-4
TGTGCCATCAGTGGGACAGGGGAAGGCATTCAGTACTTC
CAISGTGEGIQYF
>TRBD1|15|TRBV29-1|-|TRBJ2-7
TGCAGCACACGGACCGGGACAGGGGTTATGTACGAGCAGTACTTC
CSTRTGTGVMYEQYF
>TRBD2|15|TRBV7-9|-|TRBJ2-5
TGTGCCAGCAGCGTACTAGCGGGAGGGCAAGAGACCCAGTACTTC
CASSVLAGGQETQYF
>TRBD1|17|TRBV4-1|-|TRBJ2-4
TGCGCCAGCAGCCGCGAGGTAGGGGGACAGACCAAAAACATTCAGTACTTC
CASSREVGGQTKNIQYF
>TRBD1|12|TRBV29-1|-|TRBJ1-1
TGCAGCGTAGACAGGGCAAACACTGAAGCTTTCTTT
CSVDRANTEAFF
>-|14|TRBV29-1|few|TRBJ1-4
TGCAGCGCCCTACAACCCGGACGGGAGGAAAAACTGTTTTTT
CSALQPGREEKLFF
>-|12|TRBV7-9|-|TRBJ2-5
TGTGCCAGCAGCATAGGTCAAGAGACCCAGTACTTC
CASSIGQETQYF
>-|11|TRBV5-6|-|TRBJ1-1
TGTGCCAGCAGCCGTCGGACTGAAGCTTTCTTT
CASSRRTEAFF
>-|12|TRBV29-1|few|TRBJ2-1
TGCAGCGTTGGTGGGACTCCTAATGAGCAGTTCTTC
CSVGGTPNEQFF
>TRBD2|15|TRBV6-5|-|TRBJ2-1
TGTGCCAGCAGTTATTGGACTAGCGGACTCAATGAGCAGTTCTTC
CASSYWTSGLNEQFF
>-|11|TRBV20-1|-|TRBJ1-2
TGCAGTGCTAGCCGGGGCTATGGCTACACCTTC
CSASRGYGYTF
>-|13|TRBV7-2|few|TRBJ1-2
TGTGCCAGCAGCTTCCAGCGATATAATGGCTACACCTTC
CASSFQRYNGYTF
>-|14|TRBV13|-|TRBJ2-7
TGTGCCAGCAGCTTAAGTAGCAGTTCCTACGAGCAGTACTTC
CASSLSSSSYEQYF
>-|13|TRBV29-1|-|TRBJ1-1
TGCAGCGTTGGGCAACGCATGAACACTGAAGCTTTCTTT
CSVGQRMNTEAFF
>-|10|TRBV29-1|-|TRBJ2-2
TGCAGCGCAAGATCCGGGGAGCTGTTTTTT
CSARSGELFF
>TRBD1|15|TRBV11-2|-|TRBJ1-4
TGTGCCAGCAGCCTACAGGGGCTTCTAAATGAAAAACTGTTTTTT
CASSLQGLLNEKLFF
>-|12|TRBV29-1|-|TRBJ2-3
TGCAGCGTTGAAATGGGCACAGATACGCAGTATTTT
CSVEMGTDTQYF
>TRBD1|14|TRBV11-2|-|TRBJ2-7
TGTGCCAGCAGCCCCCAACGGGGGACAGGGATGCAGTACTTC
CASSPQRGTGMQYF
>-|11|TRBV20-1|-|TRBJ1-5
TGCAGTGCTACTTTAGGTCAGCCCCAGCATTTT
CSATLGQPQHF
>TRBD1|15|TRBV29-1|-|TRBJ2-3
TGCAGCGTTGAAGCCCGGACAGGAAGCACAGATACGCAGTATTTT
CSVEARTGSTDTQYF
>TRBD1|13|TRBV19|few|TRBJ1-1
TGTGCCAGCCAAGTGACAGGGGCCACTGAAGCTTTCTTT
CASQVTGATEAFF
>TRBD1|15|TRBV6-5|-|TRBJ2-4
TGTGCCAGCAGTCGACAGGGGGAGGCCAAAAACATTCAGTACTTC
CASSRQGEAKNIQYF
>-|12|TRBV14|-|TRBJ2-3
TGTGCCAGCAGCCCTGGGACAGATACGCAGTATTTT
CASSPGTDTQYF
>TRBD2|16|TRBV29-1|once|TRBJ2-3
TGCAGCGTTGAAGTTGTCGGGACTAGCGTGACAGATACGCAGTATTTT
CSVEVVGTSVTDTQYF
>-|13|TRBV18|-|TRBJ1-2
TGTGCCAGCTCACCGCAGGGCTACTATGGCTACACCTTC
CASSPQGYYGYTF
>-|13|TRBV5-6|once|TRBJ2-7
TGTGCCAGCACCGCACAGATTTCCTACGAGCAGTACTTC
CASTAQISYEQYF
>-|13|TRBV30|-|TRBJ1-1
TGTGCCTGGAGTGTCCAGGGGTTCACTGAAGCTTTCTTT
CAWSVQGFTEAFF
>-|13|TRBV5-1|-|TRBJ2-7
TGCGCCAGCAGCTGGGGACTTGTCTACGAGCAGTACTTC
CASSWGLVYEQYF
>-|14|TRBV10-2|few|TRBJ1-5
TGCGCCAGCAGAAGGGCCGATAGCAATCAGCCCCAGCATTTT
CASRRADSNQPQHF
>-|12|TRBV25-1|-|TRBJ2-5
TGTGCCAGCAGGGGGACGGGGGAGACCCAGTACTTC
CASRGTGETQYF
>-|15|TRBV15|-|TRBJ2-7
TGTGCCACCAGCAGAGTTGGGCAGGGTCACAACGAGCAGTACTTC
CATSRVGQGHNEQYF
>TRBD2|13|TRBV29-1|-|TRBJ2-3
TGCAGCGTGAGGACTAGCGGCACAGATACGCAGTATTTT
CSVRTSGTDTQYF
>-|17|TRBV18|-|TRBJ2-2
TGTGCCAGCTCACCACGCAGTGGCGGCGGGATAACCGGGGAGCTGTTTTTT
CASSPRSGGGITGELFF
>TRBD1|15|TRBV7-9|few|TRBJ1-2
TGTGCCAGCAGCGTAACCGGGACAGGGACTGATGGCTACACCTTC
CASSVTGTGTDGYTF
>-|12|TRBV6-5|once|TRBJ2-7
TGTGCCAGCAGTCCCTTCGGCGTTGAGCAGTACTTC
CASSPFGVEQYF
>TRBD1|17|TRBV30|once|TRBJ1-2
TGTGCCTGGAGTGTAGCCAGAGCCCGGGACAGCCCCTATGGCTACACCTTC
CAWSVARARDSPYGYTF
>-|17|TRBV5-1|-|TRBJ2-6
TGCGCCAGCAGCTTGGGCCAATTAACCTCTGGGGCCAACGTCCTGACTTTC
CASSLGQLTSGANVLTF
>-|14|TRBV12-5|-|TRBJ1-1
TGTGCTAGTGGTTTAGGGGGGTTGAGGGCTGAAGCTTTCTTT
CASGLGGLRAEAFF
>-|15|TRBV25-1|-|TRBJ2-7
TGTGCCAGCAGTGAATCAGGCAGGGCATCCGTCGAGCAGTACTTC
CASSESGRASVEQYF
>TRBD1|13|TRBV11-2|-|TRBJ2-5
TGTGCCAGCAGCCGGGACAGCCAAGAGACCCAGTACTTC
CASSRDSQETQYF
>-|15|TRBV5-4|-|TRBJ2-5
TGTGCCAGCAGCTTGGGACGAGGTTATCAAGAGACCCAGTACTTC
CASSLGRGYQETQYF
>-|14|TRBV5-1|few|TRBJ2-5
TGCGCCAGCAGCTTTGGGGAGAGCAGAGAGACCCAGTACTTC
CASSFGESRETQYF
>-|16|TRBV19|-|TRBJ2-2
TGTGCCAGTAGTATAGACGGGAGCAGACGCACCGGGGAGCTGTTTTTT
CASSIDGSRRTGELFF
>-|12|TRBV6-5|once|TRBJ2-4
TGTGCCAGCAGTGAAGCGCGGTACATTCAGTACTTC
CASSEARYIQYF
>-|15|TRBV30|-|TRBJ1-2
TGTGCCTGGAGTCAAAGAGGATCCGGGAGCTATGGCTACACCTTC
CAWSQRGSGSYGYTF
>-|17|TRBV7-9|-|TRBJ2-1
TGTGCCAGCAGCCACCGGGTGCCGGAGGACGCCAACAATGAGCAGTTCTTC
CASSHRVPEDANNEQFF
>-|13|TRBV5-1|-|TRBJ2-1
TGCGCCAGCAGCTTGGAGATTTCTGGGAGGCAGTTCTTC
CASSLEISGRQFF
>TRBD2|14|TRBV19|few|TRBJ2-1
TGTGCCAGTAGCGGGGAGGGACCATACAATGAGCAGTTCTTC
CASSGEGPYNEQFF
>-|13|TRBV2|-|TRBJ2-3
TGTGCCAGCAAGGGAGGCTTTGGAGATACGCAGTATTTT
CASKGGFGDTQYF
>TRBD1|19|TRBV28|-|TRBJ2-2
TGTGCCAGCACCCGCATAGGGACAGTGCGAAAGATGACCACCGGGGAGCTGTTTTTT
CASTRIGTVRKMTTGELFF
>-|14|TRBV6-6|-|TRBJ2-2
TGTGCCGGGGGCCCAGGAGGGGGCACCGGGGAGCTGTTTTTT
CAGGPGGGTGELFF
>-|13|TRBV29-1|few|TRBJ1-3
TGCAGCGTTGAAAGAGAAACTGGAAACACCATATATTTT
CSVERETGNTIYF
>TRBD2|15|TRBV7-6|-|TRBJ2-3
TGTGCCAGCAGCTTGAGTAGCGGGACGGTAGATACGCAGTATTTT
CASSLSSGTVDTQYF
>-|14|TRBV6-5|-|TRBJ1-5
TGTGCCAGCAGTCCAGAACTTCAGTATCAGCCCCAGCATTTT
CASSPELQYQPQHF
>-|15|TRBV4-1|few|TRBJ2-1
TGCGCCAGCAGCCAAGACCACAGCAACTACAATGAGCAGTTCTTC
CASSQDHSNYNEQFF
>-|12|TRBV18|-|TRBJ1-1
TGTGCCAGCTCTCTACAGAACACTGAAGCTTTCTTT
CASSLQNTEAFF
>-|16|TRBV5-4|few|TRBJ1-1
TGTGCCAGCAGCCCTTTTTTACAGGGAATGTCAACTGAAGCTTTCTTT
CASSPFLQGMSTEAFF
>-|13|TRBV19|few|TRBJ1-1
TGTGCCAGTAAAGAGAAGGGGAACACTGAAGCTTTCTTT
CASKEKGNTEAFF
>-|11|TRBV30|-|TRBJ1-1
TGTGCCTGTGCGGAGGACACTGAAGCTTTCTTT
CACAEDTEAFF